These 22 T cell receptor beta chains were all obtained from the same sample, sequenced in a study of blood T cell repertoires in COVID-19. Sequenced by immunoSEQ multiplex PCR; TCRdb stores in-frame clones only, minus some. The data hold hundreds of thousands of clones, with 70% to 90% observed a single time. Sequences were obtained from peripheral blood. All receptors come from a middle-aged man with active or convalescent COVID-19.

The chain joins TRBV14 to TRBJ1-5; D is unresolved. The germline V and J ends were trimmed by 8 bases and 3 bases, with 2 bases remaining between them. This CDR3 has 10 amino acids. Germline V lookup: CDR1 SGHDN, CDR2 FVKESK. The CDR3 sequence: CASHNQPQHF. CDR3 sequence (DNA): TGTGCCAGCCACAATCAGCCCCAGCATTTT.

This sequence joins TRBV9 and TRBJ2-3; 7 bases match TRBD2. After removal of 2 bases from V and 0 bases from J, the junction contained 9 bases not matched to a gene. CDR3 length equals 17 residues. Germline CDR1 reads SGDLS; CDR2 reads YYNGEE. The DNA of the CDR3 is TGTGCCAGCAGCGTGGTGCCTAGCGGAGGGAGCACAGATACGCAGTATTTT. Its protein is CASSVVPSGGSTDTQYF.

This clone has only one observation. The V gene is TRBV2, the J gene TRBJ1-2; D gene ambiguous. The V gene's germline CDR1 is SNHLY and CDR2 FYNNEI. V shed 2 bases and J shed 7 bases, with 14 bases lying between them. The CDR3 totals 14 residues. Here the CDR3 reads CASSEYVGRSGYTF. CDR3 nucleotide sequence: TGTGCCAGCAGTGAATATGTAGGGAGGAGTGGCTACACCTTC.

This chain uses TRBV6-5 with TRBJ1-6, with D possibly matching TRBD1 (5 bases). Trimming pared 6 bases from V and 7 bases from J, leaving 10 bases between. This CDR3 is built from 13 residues. CDR1 is MNHEY, CDR2 SVGAGI, per germline. CDR3 coding DNA: TGTGCCAGCAGCCAGGGCTTGAATTCACCCCTCCACTTT. It codes for CASSQGLNSPLHF.

The count of this clone is one. This rearrangement joins TRBV19 to TRBJ2-3; D is perhaps TRBD1 (6 bases). The CDR3 contains 15 residues. The ends were cut back, 5 bases at V and 1 base at J, with 13 bases in the middle. In germline, CDR1 is LNHDA, CDR2 SQIVND (reference sequence). The CDR3 nucleotides are TGTGCCAGTAGTCGGACAGCGTTTGGCACAGATACGCAGTATTTT. It is translated as CASSRTAFGTDTQYF. Looking up the rest from reference TRBV19 and TRBJ2-3 gives the full variable domain: DGGITQSPKYLFRKEGQNVTLSCEQNLNHDAMYWYRQDPGQGLRLIYYSQIVNDFQKGDIAEGYSVSREKKESFPLTVTSAQKNPTAFYLCASSRTAFGTDTQYFGPGTRLTVL.

The rearrangement links TRBV7-9 to TRBJ1-3; no clear D gene. V dropped 3 bases and J dropped 0 bases, with 12 bases sitting between them. The CDR3 loop spans 16 amino acids. The V gene's germline CDR1 is SEHNR and CDR2 FQNEAQ (reference sequence). CDR3 bases: TGTGCCAGCAGCTTCACAAACAGTGGCTCTGGAAACACCATATATTTT. Residues: CASSFTNSGSGNTIYF.

The rearrangement uses TRBV5-6 and TRBJ1-2; 9 positions match TRBD1. The V gene's germline CDR1 is SGHDT and CDR2 YYEEEE. V shed 3 bases, J shed 14 bases, and the junction held 8 bases outside the gene matches. CDR3 length: 12 amino acids. The CDR3 region has the DNA TGTGCCAGCAGCTATAACCGGGACAGGGATACCTTC. Translation: CASSYNRDRDTF.

This clone has only a few counts. This chain links TRBV7-2 with TRBJ1-5, with D possibly TRBD1 on 5 matching bases. This CDR3 has 15 amino acids. Germline CDR1 reads SGHTA; CDR2 reads FQGNSA. V lost 0 bases and J 6 bases, leaving 12 bases between the germline ends. CDR3 coding DNA: TGTGCCAGCAGCTTAGCCGGACCGGGGGGTCAGCCCCAGCATTTT. Translation gives CASSLAGPGGQPQHF.

The chain recombines TRBV7-9 with TRBJ2-1; D not certain. Looked up from germline, CDR1 is SEHNR and CDR2 is FQNEAQ (reference sequence). The CDR3 loop spans 13 amino acids. V shed 2 bases and J shed 2 bases, with 4 bases lying between them. For the CDR3, the DNA is TGTGCCAGCAGCTTAAACACCTACAATGAGCAGTTCTTC. Its translation: CASSLNTYNEQFF.

The chain has TRBV21-1 and TRBJ1-4; TRBD1 is the table's D call, not checked against the DNA. TRBV21-1 is tagged as a pseudogene. The CDR3 has 24 residues. CDR3 nucleotides: TGTGCCAGCAGCAAAAAGAACCCCGGGACAGGGGAAAATGAAGACCGTGGTGATAATGAAAAACTGTTTTTT. Protein product: CASSKKNPGTGENEDRGDNEKLFF.

This clone was detected once. The rearrangement uses TRBV6-1 and TRBJ2-7, with a weak D call TRBD2 (6 bases). Germline V lookup: CDR1 MNHNS, CDR2 SASEGT. This CDR3 has 15 amino acids. V lost 2 bases and J lost 3, with 14 bases in between. The CDR3 nucleotides are TGTGCCAGCAGTGAAATGGGCGGGGAGGTCTACGAGCAGTACTTC. It encodes CASSEMGGEVYEQYF.

The chain combines TRBV7-2 with TRBJ2-1; 9 nucleotides match TRBD2. Germline V gives CDR1 SGHTA, CDR2 FQGNSA. Losses at the gene ends were 3 bases for V and 9 bases for J; bases not matched to a gene: 6. The CDR3 totals 14 residues. The CDR3 region is CASSFGTSRFEQFF. The CDR3 DNA reads as TGTGCCAGCAGCTTCGGGACTAGCAGATTTGAGCAGTTCTTC. Full variable domain (remainder filled in from reference TRBV7-2 and TRBJ2-1): GAGVSQSPSNKVTEKGKDVELRCDPISGHTALYWYRQSLGQGLEFLIYFQGNSAPDKSGLPSDRFSAERTGGSVSTLTIQRTQQEDSAVYLCASSFGTSRFEQFFGPGTRLTVL.

This sequence joins TRBV13 and TRBJ1-1, with 12 bases fitting TRBD1. J lost 10 bases, V lost 0 bases, and 9 bases had no gene match. The germline V gene encodes CDR1 PRHDT and CDR2 FYEKMQ (reference sequence). The CDR3 is 16 amino acids. CDR3 coding DNA: TGTGCCAGCAGCTTAGGCCTGTGGGACAGGGGGCGCGTAGCTTTCTTT. Its translation: CASSLGLWDRGRVAFF.

The chain links TRBV5-5 to TRBJ2-7; TRBD2 is a possible D gene (6 bases). The germline gives CDR1 SGHKS, CDR2 YYEKEE (reference sequence). The V end lost 3 bases, the J end lost 4 bases, and 14 bases lay between the germline ends. The CDR3 contains 14 residues. CDR3 residues: CASSSRERSYEQYF. The CDR3 region has the DNA TGTGCCAGCAGCTCTCGGGAGCGGAGTTACGAGCAGTACTTC.

This clone was recorded at least ten times. The same CDR3 can be traced to other DNA sequences in this sample. The CDR3 loop reads CASSQDPGGTYEQYF. In nucleotides, the CDR3 is TGCGCCAGCAGCCAAGATCCCGGGGGAACCTACGAGCAGTACTTC. This chain uses TRBV4-1 with TRBJ2-7; D perhaps matches TRBD2 (6 bases). This CDR3 region has 15 residues. Germline CDR1 MGHRA, CDR2 YSYEKL. The germline V and J ends were trimmed by 0 bases and 2 bases, with 11 bases remaining between them.

The J gene is TRBJ2-1, the V gene TRBV5-1, with 12 bases fitting TRBD2. V lost 2 bases, J lost 12 bases, and 9 bases stayed unmatched. The CDR3 has 15 amino acids. The germline V gene encodes CDR1 SGHRS and CDR2 YFSETQ. CDR3: CASSFRLAGAGGQFF. As DNA, the CDR3 is TGCGCCAGCAGCTTCCGACTAGCGGGAGCGGGGGGGCAGTTCTTC.

V gene TRBV7-3 combines with J gene TRBJ2-5; 8 bases line up with TRBD2. The CDR3 is 15 residues long. In germline, CDR1 is SGHTA, CDR2 FQGTGA. V was pared by 1 base and J by 2 bases, with 3 bases of the junction left unmatched. For the CDR3, the DNA is TGTGCCAGCAGCTTAAGCGGGGGGAGACAAGAGACCCAGTACTTC. This codes for CASSLSGGRQETQYF.

The CDR3 loop is CATSRGSGGNEQFF. CDR3 nucleotides: TGTGCCACCAGCAGAGGTTCCGGGGGCAATGAGCAGTTCTTC. The chain couples TRBV15 to TRBJ2-1; possibly TRBD2 for D (6 bases). V was shortened by 1 base and J by 6 bases, with 10 bases between the two germline ends. This CDR3 comprises 14 residues. The germline V gene has CDR1 LNHNV and CDR2 YYDKDF (reference sequence).

This chain's CDR3 is CASSPDLTSGRETQYF. In DNA, the CDR3 is TGTGCCAGCAGCCCGGACCTAACTAGCGGACGAGAGACCCAGTACTTC. V usage is TRBV5-4 and J usage is TRBJ2-5; 8 nucleotides line up with TRBD2. Per the germline V gene, CDR1 is SGHNT and CDR2 is YYREEE (reference sequence). The CDR3 has 16 residues. The V and J ends lost 4 bases and 4 bases, in that order; junction bases with no gene match: 12.

The chain has TRBV27 and TRBJ1-2; possibly TRBD1 for D (5 bases). CDR3 length: 12 residues. V lost 6 bases and J lost 4, with 9 bases in between. Germline CDR1 is MNHEY and CDR2 is SMNVEV (reference sequence). This CDR3 is CASSSDSYGYTF. Here the CDR3 DNA reads TGTGCCAGCAGCTCAGACAGCTATGGCTACACCTTC.

V gene TRBV10-2 combines with J gene TRBJ1-1, with D perhaps TRBD1 (5 bases). The CDR3 sequence is 14 residues long. Trimming took off 5 bases at V and 1 base at J, with 11 bases between the two ends. CDR1 and CDR2 from the germline V gene are WSHSY and SAAADI. The CDR3, as DNA: TGCGCCAGCAGTTCCACAGGAACGAACACTGAAGCTTTCTTT. Encoded protein: CASSSTGTNTEAFF.

This chain connects TRBV19 to TRBJ1-2; D might be TRBD1 (6 bases). Germline CDR1 reads LNHDA; CDR2 reads SQIVND (reference sequence). This CDR3 is built from 13 residues. Trimming shortened V by 3 bases and J by 7 bases, and 12 bases separated the two germline ends. The CDR3 DNA sequence: TGTGCCAGTAGTATTGAAACAGGGCTTGGCTACACCTTC. Its protein product is CASSIETGLGYTF.